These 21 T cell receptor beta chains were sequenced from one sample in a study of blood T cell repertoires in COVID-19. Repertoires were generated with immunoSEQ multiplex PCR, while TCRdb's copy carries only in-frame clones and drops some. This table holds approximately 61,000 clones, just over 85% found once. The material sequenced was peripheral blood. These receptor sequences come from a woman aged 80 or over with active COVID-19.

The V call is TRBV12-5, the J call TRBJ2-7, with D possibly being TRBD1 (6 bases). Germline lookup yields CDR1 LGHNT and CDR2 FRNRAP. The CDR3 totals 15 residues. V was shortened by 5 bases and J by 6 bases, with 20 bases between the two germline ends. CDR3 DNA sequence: TGTGCTAGTGGTCCCGGGGCAGGGGTCTTGAGCGAGCAGTACTTC. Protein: CASGPGAGVLSEQYF.

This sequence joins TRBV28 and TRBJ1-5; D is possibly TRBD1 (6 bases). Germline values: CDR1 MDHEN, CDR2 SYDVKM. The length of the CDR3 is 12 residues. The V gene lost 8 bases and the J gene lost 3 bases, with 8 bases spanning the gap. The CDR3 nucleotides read TGTGCCAGCCGGACAGTCAATCAGCCCCAGCATTTT. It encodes CASRTVNQPQHF.

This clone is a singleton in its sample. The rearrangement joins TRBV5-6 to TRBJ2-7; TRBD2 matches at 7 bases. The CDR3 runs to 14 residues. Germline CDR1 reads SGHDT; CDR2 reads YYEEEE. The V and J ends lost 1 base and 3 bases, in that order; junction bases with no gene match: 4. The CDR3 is CASSLRGVYYEQYF. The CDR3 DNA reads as TGTGCCAGCAGCTTGCGGGGGGTGTACTACGAGCAGTACTTC.

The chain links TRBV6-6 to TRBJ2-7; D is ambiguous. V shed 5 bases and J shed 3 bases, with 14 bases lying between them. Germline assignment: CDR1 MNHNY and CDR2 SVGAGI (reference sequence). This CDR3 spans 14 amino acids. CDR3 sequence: CASSSPPANYEQYF. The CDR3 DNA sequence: TGTGCCAGCAGTAGCCCCCCCGCGAACTACGAGCAGTACTTC.

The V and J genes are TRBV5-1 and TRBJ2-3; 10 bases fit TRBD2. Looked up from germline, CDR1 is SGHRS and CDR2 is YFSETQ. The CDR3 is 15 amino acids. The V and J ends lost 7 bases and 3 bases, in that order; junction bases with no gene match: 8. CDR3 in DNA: TGCGCCAGCTTGCTCACTAGCGGGGTGACAGATACGCAGTATTTT. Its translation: CASLLTSGVTDTQYF.

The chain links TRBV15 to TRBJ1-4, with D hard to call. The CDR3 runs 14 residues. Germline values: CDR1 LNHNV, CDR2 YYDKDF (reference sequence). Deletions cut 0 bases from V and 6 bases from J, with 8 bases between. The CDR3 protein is CATSREEPDEKLFF. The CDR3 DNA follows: TGTGCCACCAGCAGAGAGGAGCCCGATGAAAAACTGTTTTTT.

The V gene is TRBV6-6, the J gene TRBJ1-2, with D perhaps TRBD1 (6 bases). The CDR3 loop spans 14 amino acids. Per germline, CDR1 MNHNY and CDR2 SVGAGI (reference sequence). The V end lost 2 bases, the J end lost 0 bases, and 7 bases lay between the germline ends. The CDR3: CASSYRTANYGYTF. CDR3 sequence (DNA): TGTGCCAGCAGTTACCGGACAGCTAACTATGGCTACACCTTC.

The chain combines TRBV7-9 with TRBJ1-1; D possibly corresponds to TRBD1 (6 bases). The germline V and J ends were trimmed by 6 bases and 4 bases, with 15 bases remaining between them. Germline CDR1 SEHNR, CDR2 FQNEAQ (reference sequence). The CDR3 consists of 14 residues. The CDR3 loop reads CASSWTARTTEAFF. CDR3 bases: TGTGCCAGCAGTTGGACAGCGAGGACCACTGAAGCTTTCTTT. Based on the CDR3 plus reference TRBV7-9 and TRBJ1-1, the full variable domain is DTGVSQNPRHKITKRGQNVTFRCDPISEHNRLYWYRQTLGQGPEFLTYFQNEAQLEKSRLLSDRFSAERPKGSFSTLEIQRTEQGDSAMYLCASSWTARTTEAFFGQGTRLTVV.

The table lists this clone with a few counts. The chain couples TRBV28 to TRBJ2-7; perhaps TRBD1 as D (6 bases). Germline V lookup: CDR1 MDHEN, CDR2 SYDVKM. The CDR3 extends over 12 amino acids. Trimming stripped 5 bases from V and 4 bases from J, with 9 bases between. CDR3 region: CASSPGAYEQYF. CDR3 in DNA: TGTGCCAGCAGTCCAGGGGCGTACGAGCAGTACTTC.

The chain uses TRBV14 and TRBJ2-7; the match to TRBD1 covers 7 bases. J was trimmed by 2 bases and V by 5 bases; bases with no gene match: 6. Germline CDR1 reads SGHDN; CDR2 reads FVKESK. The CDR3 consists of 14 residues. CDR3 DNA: TGTGCCAGCAGCGGCTATCAGGGGGCCTACGAGCAGTACTTC. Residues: CASSGYQGAYEQYF.

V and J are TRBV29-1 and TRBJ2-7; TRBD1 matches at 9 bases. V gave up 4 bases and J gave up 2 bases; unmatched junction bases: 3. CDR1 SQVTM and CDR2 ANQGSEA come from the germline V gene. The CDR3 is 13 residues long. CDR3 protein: CSVADRGAYEQYF. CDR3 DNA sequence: TGCAGCGTTGCGGACAGGGGAGCCTACGAGCAGTACTTC.

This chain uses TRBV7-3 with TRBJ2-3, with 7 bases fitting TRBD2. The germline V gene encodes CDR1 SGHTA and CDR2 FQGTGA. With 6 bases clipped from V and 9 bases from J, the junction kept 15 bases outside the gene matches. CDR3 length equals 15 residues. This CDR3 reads CASSLGRGGSATQYF. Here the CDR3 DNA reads TGTGCCAGCAGTCTAGGGCGCGGGGGTTCCGCCACGCAGTATTTT.

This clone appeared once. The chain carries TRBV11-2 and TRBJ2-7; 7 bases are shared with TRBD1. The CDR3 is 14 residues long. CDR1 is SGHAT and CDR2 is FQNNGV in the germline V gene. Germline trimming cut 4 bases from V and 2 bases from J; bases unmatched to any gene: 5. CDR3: CASSSWGQTYEQYF. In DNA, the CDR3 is TGTGCCAGCAGCTCTTGGGGACAGACCTACGAGCAGTACTTC.

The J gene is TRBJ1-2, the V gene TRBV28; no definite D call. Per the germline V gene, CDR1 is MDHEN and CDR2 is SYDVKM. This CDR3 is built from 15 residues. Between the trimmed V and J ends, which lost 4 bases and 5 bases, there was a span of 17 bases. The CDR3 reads CASSWRLGSLYGYTF. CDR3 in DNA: TGTGCCAGCAGTTGGCGACTCGGGAGCCTTTATGGCTACACCTTC.

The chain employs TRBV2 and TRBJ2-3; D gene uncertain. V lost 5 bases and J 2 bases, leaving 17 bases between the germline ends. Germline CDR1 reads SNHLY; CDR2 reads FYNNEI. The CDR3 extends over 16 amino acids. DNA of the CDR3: TGTGCCAGCAGTCCCCAACTGCGGCCTAACACAGATACGCAGTATTTT. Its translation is CASSPQLRPNTDTQYF.

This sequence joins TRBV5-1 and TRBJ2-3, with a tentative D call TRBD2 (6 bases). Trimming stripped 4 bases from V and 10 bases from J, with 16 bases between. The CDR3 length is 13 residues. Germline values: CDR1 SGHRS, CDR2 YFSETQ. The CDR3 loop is CASSTGPGEAQYF. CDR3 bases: TGCGCCAGCAGCACGGGACCCGGGGAGGCGCAGTATTTT.

CDR3 residues: CASSVLGTSDNEQFF. The CDR3 bases are TGTGCCAGCAGCGTATTGGGGACTAGCGACAATGAGCAGTTCTTC. The gene calls are TRBV9 and TRBJ2-1, with 10 bases aligning to TRBD2. The germline gives CDR1 SGDLS, CDR2 YYNGEE. The length of the CDR3 is 15 residues. Trimming cost V 1 base and J 5 bases; bases outside gene matches: 3.

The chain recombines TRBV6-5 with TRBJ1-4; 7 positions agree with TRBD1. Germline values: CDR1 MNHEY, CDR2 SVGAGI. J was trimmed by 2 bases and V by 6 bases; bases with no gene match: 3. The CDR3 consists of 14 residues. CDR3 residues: CASRDRVTNEKLFF. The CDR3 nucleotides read TGTGCCAGCAGAGACAGGGTGACTAATGAAAAACTGTTTTTT.

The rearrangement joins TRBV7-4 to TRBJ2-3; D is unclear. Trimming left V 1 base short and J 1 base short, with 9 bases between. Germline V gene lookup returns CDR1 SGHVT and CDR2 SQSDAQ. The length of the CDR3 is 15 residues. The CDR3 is CASSLDCLGTDTQYF. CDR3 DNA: TGTGCCAGCAGCTTAGACTGCCTTGGCACAGATACGCAGTATTTT.

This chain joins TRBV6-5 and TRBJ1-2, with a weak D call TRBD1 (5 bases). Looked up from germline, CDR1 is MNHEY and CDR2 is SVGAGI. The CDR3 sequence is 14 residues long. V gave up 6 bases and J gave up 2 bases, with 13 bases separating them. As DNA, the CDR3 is TGTGCCAGCAGAACTCCGGGACTGAACTATGGCTACACCTTC. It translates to CASRTPGLNYGYTF.

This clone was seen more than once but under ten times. The CDR3 DNA is TGTGCCAGCAGCTTAAGGAGCGGGACCACAGATACGCAGTATTTT. It codes for CASSLRSGTTDTQYF. The genes are TRBV7-2 and TRBJ2-3, with 7 bases fitting TRBD2. The CDR3 loop spans 15 amino acids. Germline trimming cut 2 bases from V and 2 bases from J; bases unmatched to any gene: 4. The germline V gene has CDR1 SGHTA and CDR2 FQGNSA.